This T cell receptor beta chain was sequenced in a study of blood T cell repertoires in COVID-19. About the study: Spain, Italy and the United States supplied samples that represented acute and convalescent COVID-19. The cDNA or gDNA used as material had been derived from T cells, B-cell-depleted T cells, or PBMCs.

Original handling: Using reference gene primer amplification, nucleated cell counts were estimated. Measured with immunoSEQ multiplex PCR; TCRdb has only the in-frame clones, and not every one. That table gives V, J and clone size, and the DNA gave D and trimming. Among nearly 350,000 clones, under 95% were seen once, and the ten largest hold approximately 3.5%. Sequencing was done on a sample of peripheral blood. This sequence originates from a woman aged 18-35 years who had recovered from COVID-19.

CDR3 coding DNA: TGCGCCAGCAGCCCCATGGGAGGGAACTATGGCTACACCTTC. It specifies CASSPMGGNYGYTF. The chain links TRBV4-3 to TRBJ1-2; D remains ambiguous. The CDR3 length is 14 residues. Deletions cut 4 bases from V and 2 bases from J, with 11 bases between. Germline assignment: CDR1 LGHNA and CDR2 YSLEER.